This T cell receptor beta chain was sequenced in a study of T cell repertoires in cytomegalovirus infection. With respect to this clonotype: Its antigen is as yet unknown.

In TCRdb, the reads were re-called with MiXCR into one record per CDR3 protein. The sample has some 940,000 distinct CDR3 sequences; more than 25% are singletons. V lost 8 bases and J lost 0, with 13 bases in between. The CDR3 runs 14 residues. Germline-derived CDR1 and CDR2 are SGHVS and FNYEAQ. Sequencing was performed on cultured CD8+ T cells from PBMCs, taken from culture after CMV antigen stimulation. This TCR derives from a human donor in good health (CMV status not recorded). Some clones in this sample may be carry-over from other donors' samples. The rearrangement links TRBV7-6 to TRBJ1-1, with no clear D. The CDR3, as DNA: TGTGCCAGCGGACGGATAAGTTTGAACACTGAAGCTTTCTTT. Amino acids: CASGRISLNTEAFF.